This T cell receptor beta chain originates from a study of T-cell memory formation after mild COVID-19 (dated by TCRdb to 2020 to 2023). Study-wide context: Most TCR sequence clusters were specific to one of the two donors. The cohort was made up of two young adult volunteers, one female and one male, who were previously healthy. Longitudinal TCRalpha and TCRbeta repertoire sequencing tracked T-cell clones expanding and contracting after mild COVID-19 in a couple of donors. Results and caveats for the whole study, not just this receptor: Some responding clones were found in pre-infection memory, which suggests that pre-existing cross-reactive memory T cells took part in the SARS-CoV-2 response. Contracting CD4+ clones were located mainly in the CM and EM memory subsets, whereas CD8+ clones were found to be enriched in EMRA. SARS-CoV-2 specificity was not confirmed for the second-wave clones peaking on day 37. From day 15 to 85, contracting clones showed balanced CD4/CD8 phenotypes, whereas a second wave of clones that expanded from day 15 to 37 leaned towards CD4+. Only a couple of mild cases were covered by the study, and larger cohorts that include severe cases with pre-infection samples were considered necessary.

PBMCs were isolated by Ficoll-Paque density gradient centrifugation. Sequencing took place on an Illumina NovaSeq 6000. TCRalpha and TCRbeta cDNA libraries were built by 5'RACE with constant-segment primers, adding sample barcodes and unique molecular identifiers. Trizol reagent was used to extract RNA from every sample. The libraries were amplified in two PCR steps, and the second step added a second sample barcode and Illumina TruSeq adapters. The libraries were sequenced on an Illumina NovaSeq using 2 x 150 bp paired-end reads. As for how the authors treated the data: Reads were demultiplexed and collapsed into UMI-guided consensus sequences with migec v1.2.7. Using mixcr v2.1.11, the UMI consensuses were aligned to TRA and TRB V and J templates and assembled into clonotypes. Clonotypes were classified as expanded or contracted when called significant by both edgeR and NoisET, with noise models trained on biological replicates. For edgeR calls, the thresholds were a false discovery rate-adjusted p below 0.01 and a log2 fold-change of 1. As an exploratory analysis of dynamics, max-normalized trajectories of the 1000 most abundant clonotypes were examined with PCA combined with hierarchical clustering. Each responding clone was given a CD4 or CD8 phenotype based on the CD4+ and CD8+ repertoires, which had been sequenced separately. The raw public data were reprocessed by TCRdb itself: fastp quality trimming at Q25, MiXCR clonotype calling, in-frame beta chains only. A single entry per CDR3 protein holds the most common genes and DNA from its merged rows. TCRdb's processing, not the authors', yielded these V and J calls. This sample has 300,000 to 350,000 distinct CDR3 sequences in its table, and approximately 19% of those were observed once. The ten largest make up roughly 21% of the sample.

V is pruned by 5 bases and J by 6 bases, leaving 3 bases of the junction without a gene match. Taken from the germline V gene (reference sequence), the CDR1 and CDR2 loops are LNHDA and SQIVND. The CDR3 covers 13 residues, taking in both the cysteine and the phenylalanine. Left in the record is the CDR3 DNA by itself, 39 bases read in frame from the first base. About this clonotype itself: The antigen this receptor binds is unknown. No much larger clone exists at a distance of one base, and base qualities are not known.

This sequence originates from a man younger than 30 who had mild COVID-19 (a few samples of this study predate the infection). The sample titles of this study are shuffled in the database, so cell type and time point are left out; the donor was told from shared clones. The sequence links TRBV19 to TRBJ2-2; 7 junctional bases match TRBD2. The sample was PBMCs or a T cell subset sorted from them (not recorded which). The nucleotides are TGTGCCAGTAGTGTCGGACTAGCCGGGGAGCTGTTTTTT. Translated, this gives CASSVGLAGELFF.